The sample holds a few counts of the clone carrying this T cell receptor beta chain. Between the trimmed V and J ends, which lost 3 bases and 6 bases, there was a span of 15 bases. Germline V gives CDR1 WNHNN, CDR2 SYGVQD (reference sequence). The CDR3 has 14 residues. These data originate in a study of blood T cell repertoires in COVID-19. Study at large: Sites across the United States, Italy and Spain contributed samples from acute and convalescent COVID-19. T cells, B-cell-depleted T cells, or PBMCs supplied cDNA or gDNA.

Source study methods: Nucleated cell counts were estimated from reference gene primer amplification. Clones were sequenced by immunoSEQ multiplex PCR, and TCRdb holds only the in-frame ones, with some missing. V and J calls and clone size are as listed in that table; D and trimming were resolved from the DNA. The data contain approximately 150,000 clones, about 91% of them seen just once; the ten biggest clones take up 0.95%. Source material: peripheral blood. This sequence joins TRBV10-1 and TRBJ2-7, with D uncertain. This receptor was taken from a woman between 45 and 60 years old with acute or convalescent COVID-19. The CDR3: CASSDLGGVVEQYF. The CDR3, as DNA: TGCGCCAGCAGTGACCTCGGCGGCGTTGTCGAGCAGTACTTC.